This is a list of T cell receptor beta chains from one sample in a study of blood T cell repertoires in COVID-19. Data came from immunoSEQ multiplex PCR; TCRdb stores just in-frame clones and leaves some out. The top ten hold under 2.5% of the sample, which has over 100,000 clones, more than 60% seen once. The sequencing sample was made of peripheral blood. Receptor source: a woman in her seventies with acute or convalescent COVID-19. The CDR3 runs from the conserved cysteine through the conserved F or W. Each record gives: J gene, clone size, V gene, D gene, CDR3 protein. The D gene is left open where the match is weak. Size is stated for part of the rows, as once, few or many counts, or as a class when the clone is expanded.

TRBJ1-2,.,TRBV3-1/TRBV3-2,.,CASSQDPAGDYGYTF
TRBJ1-4,.,TRBV4-1,.,CASSQESSLSNEKLFF
TRBJ2-7,once,TRBV12-1,.,CASSFRVQGPPAGYEQYF
TRBJ2-1,.,TRBV19,.,CASSPQGRSYNEQFF
TRBJ1-1,.,TRBV27,.,CASRTVQGWTEAFF
TRBJ2-3,once,TRBV19,TRBD2,CASSRASGARTQYF
TRBJ1-1,.,TRBV27,.,CASSLMQGLGTEAFF
TRBJ2-3,once,TRBV28,.,CASSLSLAGTDTQYF
TRBJ2-7,.,TRBV14,TRBD1,CASSQAGTEANLTPYEQYF
TRBJ2-2,.,TRBV27,.,CASMSGTGELFF
TRBJ1-1,.,TRBV19,TRBD1,CASSIDGQGATEAFF
TRBJ2-1,many,TRBV15,.,CATSIVRGRNEQFF
TRBJ1-2,few,TRBV5-1,.,CASSLGQTGYTF
TRBJ2-1,.,TRBV6-4,TRBD2,CASRREATYNEQFF
TRBJ2-5,few,TRBV4-3,.,CASSQGQPGGTQYF
TRBJ2-1,.,TRBV30,TRBD2,CAWSSLLAGRGNEQFF
TRBJ1-6,.,TRBV7-2,.,CASRQGWNSPLHF
TRBJ2-3,.,TRBV27,.,CASSPYTPPVADTQYF
TRBJ1-5,.,TRBV7-6,TRBD1,CASSLSQGAGQPQHF
TRBJ2-1,once,TRBV15,.,CATSRQIYNEQFF
TRBJ2-1,.,TRBV4-1,TRBD2,CASSQDLASGGVNEQFF
TRBJ2-5,.,TRBV19,TRBD1,CASSIGFVGQKETQYF
TRBJ2-1,.,TRBV6-4,.,CASSDSAGSYNEQFF
TRBJ2-3,.,TRBV7-9,TRBD2,CASSPLGGTSGKGDTQYF
TRBJ2-7,.,TRBV2,TRBD1,CASSATGGDEQYF